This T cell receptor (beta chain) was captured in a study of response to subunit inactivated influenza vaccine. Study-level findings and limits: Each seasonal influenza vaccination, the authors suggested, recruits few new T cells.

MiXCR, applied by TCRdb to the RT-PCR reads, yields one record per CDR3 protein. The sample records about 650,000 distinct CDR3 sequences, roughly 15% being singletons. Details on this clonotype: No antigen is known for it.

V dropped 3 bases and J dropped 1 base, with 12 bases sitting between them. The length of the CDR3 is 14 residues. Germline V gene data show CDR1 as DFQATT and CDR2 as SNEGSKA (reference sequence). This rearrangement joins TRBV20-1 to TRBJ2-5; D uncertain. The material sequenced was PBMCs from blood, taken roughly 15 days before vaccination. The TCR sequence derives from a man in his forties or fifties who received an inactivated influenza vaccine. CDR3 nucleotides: TGCAGTGCTAGTTTACTGCTGGGCCAAGAGACCCAGTACTTC. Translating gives CSASLLLGQETQYF.